This T cell receptor (beta chain) was retrieved from a study of blood T cells in healthy people across ages. Points from the study as a whole: Considered underestimates were the diversity estimates obtained from one million T cells.

V was shortened by 8 bases and J by 4 bases, with 20 bases between the two germline ends. The germline CDR1 and CDR2 sequences are KGHSH and LQKENI. This CDR3 is 15 amino acids long. This clonotype turned up a few times. Its antigen remains unidentified. Primed by a sample-barcoded 5' primer and a J-beta primer mix, a second PCR proceeded for 7 to 11 cycles. One entry per CDR3 protein, called by TCRdb with MiXCR from the 5' RACE reads. The profile shows more than 1,000,000 distinct CDR3 sequences, roughly a quarter of them singletons. The same specimen was also included in a second study, on T cells of mothers and their children.

Specimen: blood. The TCR sequence derives from a girl aged 2-10 years in good health. The V gene is TRBV18, the J gene TRBJ1-2; D is ambiguous. The CDR3 is CASTHSDGMAYGYTF. CDR3 nucleotide sequence: TGTGCCAGCACTCACAGCGACGGGATGGCCTATGGCTACACCTTC. Full variable domain (remainder filled in from reference TRBV18 and TRBJ1-2): NAGVMQNPRHLVRRRGQEARLRCSPMKGHSHVYWYRQLPEEGLKFMVYLQKENIIDESGMPKERFSAEFPKEGPSILRIQQVVRGDSAAYFCASTHSDGMAYGYTFGSGTRLTVV.